This T cell receptor (beta chain) comes out of a study of technical replicates of blood from a handful of donors. CDR3 length: 18 amino acids. The germline V and J ends were trimmed by 0 bases and 0 bases, with 16 bases remaining between them. CDR1 and CDR2 (germline): LGHNA, YNFKEQ. Generated by immunoSEQ multiplex PCR, the TCRdb table keeps only in-frame clones and is missing some. The sample has tens of thousands of clones; 65% to 90% are singletons. Specimen: PBMCs. The sequence derives from a human donor in good health. Some clones in this sample may be carry-over from other donors' samples. The V and J genes are TRBV4-2 and TRBJ2-3, with a possible D match to TRBD2 (5 bases). Here the CDR3 DNA reads TGTGCCAGCAGCCAAGATAGCAGTAGAGGGAGTAGCACAGATACGCAGTATTTT. Translating it yields CASSQDSSRGSSTDTQYF.